One and the same sample provided the 10 T cell receptor beta chains below, sequenced in a study of Ad26.COV2.S vaccination and SARS-CoV-2 variants. The data were produced by immunoSEQ multiplex PCR, yet TCRdb's version contains in-frame clones alone and is incomplete. Among more than 400,000 clones, about 90% were seen once, and the ten largest hold roughly 1.7%. Treatment indicated: roughly 19 received Ad26.COV2.S at low or high dose, single or two shots; 5 received placebo; per-sample allocation not given. All samples were drawn on day 63, counting from the first vaccine or placebo injection. Sample: peripheral blood, taken in a trial of Ad26.COV2.S vaccine versus placebo. The receptor source for this set is a person aged 18-65 years who received the Ad26.COV2.S COVID-19 vaccine or a placebo.

V and J are TRBV12-5 and TRBJ2-5; TRBD1 might be the D (6 bases). V was clipped by 2 bases and J by 4 bases, with 23 bases between them. This CDR3 is built from 18 residues. Germline V lookup: CDR1 LGHNT, CDR2 FRNRAP. The CDR3 loop is CASGLTRTNRELVETQYF. The CDR3 nucleotides are TGTGCTAGTGGTTTGACCCGAACTAACAGGGAGTTGGTAGAGACCCAGTACTTC.

This chain joins TRBV2 and TRBJ1-5, with 8 bases matching TRBD1. Germline values: CDR1 SNHLY, CDR2 FYNNEI. V was clipped by 7 bases and J by 5 bases; unmatched bases: 13. This CDR3 has 16 amino acids. Written as DNA, the CDR3 is TGTGCCAGCACGTTCTCCGACAGGGGCAGTTATCAGCCCCAGCATTTT. Translation: CASTFSDRGSYQPQHF.

The CDR3 DNA is TGCGCCAGCAGCTTGGTTGGATTTAGGAGCTCCTATAATTCACCCCTCCACTTT. Translation: CASSLVGFRSSYNSPLHF. The V gene is TRBV5-1, the J gene TRBJ1-6; unclear D gene. The CDR3 runs 18 residues. Trimming removed 0 bases from V and 0 bases from J, with 13 bases in between. Per the germline V gene, CDR1 is SGHRS and CDR2 is YFSETQ.

The chain links TRBV19 to TRBJ2-5; maybe TRBD2 (5 bases). V dropped 5 bases and J dropped 5 bases, with 12 bases sitting between them. Germline values: CDR1 LNHDA, CDR2 SQIVND (reference sequence). This CDR3 contains 13 residues. CDR3: CASSRTSRETQYF. CDR3 DNA sequence: TGTGCCAGTAGTCGTACTAGTAGGGAGACCCAGTACTTC.

The CDR3 spells CASSSSVNEQFF. CDR3 bases: TGTGCCAGCAGTTCCTCAGTCAATGAGCAGTTCTTC. The chain recombines TRBV6-2 or TRBV6-3 with TRBJ2-1; D call uncertain. CDR1 is MNHEY, CDR2 SVGEGT, per germline. V dropped 4 bases and J dropped 6 bases, with 7 bases sitting between them. The CDR3 is 12 residues long.

This clone was counted between two and nine times. This chain links TRBV6-5 with TRBJ1-4, with 9 nucleotides matching TRBD1. V was pared by 0 bases and J by 5 bases, with 4 bases of the junction left unmatched. Germline V lookup: CDR1 MNHEY, CDR2 SVGAGI. The CDR3 extends over 16 amino acids. This CDR3 reads CASSYSVGTGNEKLFF. CDR3 in DNA: TGTGCCAGCAGTTACTCGGTTGGGACAGGGAATGAAAAACTGTTTTTT.

The chain combines TRBV24-1 with TRBJ2-1; weak D call: TRBD2 (5 bases). Trimming took off 0 bases at V and 8 bases at J, with 13 bases between the two ends. Germline V CDR1 and CDR2: KGHDR, SFDVKD. The length of the CDR3 is 15 residues. The CDR3 coding sequence is TGTGCCACCAGTGATTTGCTGGTCGGGGTCGATGAGCAGTTCTTC. This codes for CATSDLLVGVDEQFF.

The chain links TRBV4-1 to TRBJ2-7, with D hard to call. Looked up from germline, CDR1 is MGHRA and CDR2 is YSYEKL. The CDR3 spans 15 residues. V dropped 4 bases and J dropped 3 bases, with 16 bases sitting between them. CDR3 DNA: TGCGCCAGCAGCCGCCAGGCCGACCTCGTCTACGAGCAGTACTTC. This translates into CASSRQADLVYEQYF.

The J gene is TRBJ1-5, the V gene TRBV27; no reliable D call. Germline V gene lookup returns CDR1 MNHEY and CDR2 SMNVEV (reference sequence). The V end was cut by 2 bases, the J end by 5 bases, with 7 bases between. This CDR3 has 13 amino acids. The CDR3 region is CASSLLGYQPQHF. CDR3 DNA sequence: TGTGCCAGCAGTTTACTGGGGTATCAGCCCCAGCATTTT.

This chain connects TRBV5-3 to TRBJ1-1; D remains unclear. TRBV5-3 is placed among ORFs of uncertain function. The CDR3 is 14 residues long. The V end lost 0 bases, the J end lost 1 base, and 7 bases lay between the germline ends. The CDR3 is CARSLAGSNTEAFF. The CDR3, as DNA: TGTGCCAGAAGCTTGGCGGGATCGAACACTGAAGCTTTCTTT.